This T cell receptor (beta chain) was sequenced during a study of T cell repertoires in cytomegalovirus infection. TCRdb fed the reads into MiXCR, producing one record per CDR3 protein. The table lists approximately 260,000 distinct CDR3 sequences, roughly a fifth of them singletons. As for this clonotype: Its antigen is not known.

With V trimmed by 5 bases and J by 5 bases, 6 bases remained unmatched. The CDR3 spans 14 residues. Germline CDR1 and CDR2: SGHVT and SQSDAQ. The chain joins TRBV7-4 to TRBJ1-5, with 7 bases fitting TRBD1. The source was cultured PBMCs, collected from culture after CMV antigen stimulation. The source of this sequence is a human donor in good health (CMV status not recorded). Some clones in this sample may be carry-over from other donors' samples. CDR3 sequence (DNA): TGTGCCAGCAGCCCACGACAGGGAGATCAGCCCCAGCATTTT. This translates into CASSPRQGDQPQHF.